The next 10 T cell receptor beta chains were all read from a single sample in a study of blood T cells in healthy people across ages. Alongside a J-beta primer mix, a sample-barcoded 5' primer served in a second PCR lasting about 7 to 11 cycles. TCRdb independently ran MiXCR on the 5' RACE reads; one entry per CDR3 protein. The sample shows approximately 810,000 distinct CDR3 sequences, around 34% of them seen only once. Sample: blood. These receptors were obtained from a man aged 18 to 30 in good health.

The chain joins TRBV5-6 to TRBJ1-1; D unresolved. The CDR3 extends over 15 amino acids. Germline V gives CDR1 SGHDT, CDR2 YYEEEE. V lost 0 bases and J lost 1, with 10 bases in between. The CDR3, as DNA: TGTGCCAGCAGCTTGGGGAGGCCTAAGAACACTGAAGCTTTCTTT. Its protein is CASSLGRPKNTEAFF.

The rearrangement uses TRBV6-6 and TRBJ2-5, with D perhaps assigned TRBD1 or TRBD2 (6 bases each). The CDR3 length is 15 residues. The V end was cut by 6 bases, the J end by 11 bases, with 25 bases between. CDR1 is MNHNY, CDR2 SVGAGI, per germline (reference sequence). The DNA for the CDR3 is TGTGCCAGCAGACCCGACAGGAGGGGAGGCAATGAGCAGTACTTC. It codes for CASRPDRRGGNEQYF.

This clonotype was observed a few times. The J gene is TRBJ2-3, the V gene TRBV2; the D gene is possibly TRBD2 (6 bases). The ends were cut back, 1 base at V and 7 bases at J, with 24 bases in the middle. This CDR3 has 18 residues. Germline CDR1 and CDR2: SNHLY and FYNNEI. The CDR3 sequence: CASSEVVVGTGPRNTQYF. The DNA of the CDR3 is TGTGCCAGCAGTGAAGTCGTTGTGGGGACTGGACCTCGGAATACGCAGTATTTT.

This clonotype was seen repeatedly, ten times or more. This sequence joins TRBV5-1 and TRBJ2-7; TRBD2 matches at 10 bases. Germline assignment: CDR1 SGHRS and CDR2 YFSETQ. V lost 0 bases and J lost 7; bases outside the gene matches: 7. The CDR3 is 15 residues long. The CDR3 DNA is TGCGCCAGCAGCTTGGGGTCTAGCGGGGGCTATGAGCAGTACTTC. This codes for CASSLGSSGGYEQYF.

This chain links TRBV27 with TRBJ2-5; D ambiguous. The V gene's germline CDR1 is MNHEY and CDR2 SMNVEV (reference sequence). The V and J ends lost 1 base and 4 bases respectively, with 10 bases between them. This CDR3 is 14 amino acids long. The CDR3 here is CASSLFSSVETQYF. DNA for the CDR3: TGTGCCAGCAGTTTATTCTCCTCGGTAGAGACCCAGTACTTC.

This clonotype was seen only a few times. This chain links TRBV5-1 with TRBJ2-3, with a weak D call TRBD2 (5 bases). The CDR3 is made up of 16 amino acids. Germline assignment: CDR1 SGHRS and CDR2 YFSETQ. Trimming pared 6 bases from V and 0 bases from J, leaving 17 bases between. CDR3 nucleotides: TGCGCCAGCAAGCGGTTTGGCGGAACTAGCACAGATACGCAGTATTTT. Its translation: CASKRFGGTSTDTQYF. Complete variable domain (other parts from reference TRBV5-1 and TRBJ2-3): KAGVTQTPRYLIKTRGQQVTLSCSPISGHRSVSWYQQTPGQGLQFLFEYFSETQRNKGNFPGRFSGRQFSNSRSEMNVSTLELGDSALYLCASKRFGGTSTDTQYFGPGTRLTVL.

This clonotype came up many times. The CDR3, as DNA: TGCGCCAGCAGCCAAGATCAAGGGACGGTCTACAATGAGCAGTTCTTC. Translated, it gives CASSQDQGTVYNEQFF. J is TRBJ2-1 and V is TRBV4-1; D may match TRBD1 or TRBD2 (5 bases each). Germline lookup yields CDR1 MGHRA and CDR2 YSYEKL. This CDR3 spans 16 amino acids. The V end was cut by 0 bases, the J end by 3 bases, with 12 bases between.

The rearrangement uses TRBV20-1 and TRBJ1-5; D not certain. Trimming removed 4 bases at V and 5 bases at J, with 12 bases between. CDR3 length: 13 amino acids. Germline assignment: CDR1 DFQATT and CDR2 SNEGSKA (reference sequence). Here the CDR3 reads CSATSGGYQPQHF. Here the CDR3 DNA reads TGCAGTGCTACCTCCGGCGGGTATCAGCCCCAGCATTTT.

This clonotype showed up many times. The rearrangement joins TRBV9 to TRBJ2-1; 10 positions agree with TRBD1. The V and J ends lost 0 bases and 8 bases, in that order; junction bases with no gene match: 5. CDR3 length: 15 amino acids. Germline V gene data show CDR1 as SGDLS and CDR2 as YYNGEE. The CDR3 DNA sequence: TGTGCCAGCAGCGTAGGGACAGGGGGTATGTATGAGCAGTTCTTC. Residues: CASSVGTGGMYEQFF.

This clonotype was observed a few times. The rearrangement uses TRBV25-1 and TRBJ1-5; TRBD1 is a possible D gene (6 bases). Looked up from germline, CDR1 is MGHDK and CDR2 is SYGVNS. Trimming took off 5 bases at V and 3 bases at J, with 14 bases between the two ends. This CDR3 is 15 amino acids long. In nucleotides, the CDR3 is TGTGCCAGCAGTTCCGGGACAAAGTCCAATCAGCCCCAGCATTTT. Translated: CASSSGTKSNQPQHF. Drawing the rest from reference TRBV25-1 and TRBJ1-5, the complete variable domain is EADIYQTPRYLVIGTGKKITLECSQTMGHDKMYWYQQDPGMELHLIHYSYGVNSTEKGDLSSESTVSRIRTEHFPLTLESARPSHTSQYLCASSSGTKSNQPQHFGDGTRLSIL.